Listed here are 3 T cell receptor beta chains from one sample, sequenced in a study of Ad26.COV2.S vaccination and SARS-CoV-2 variants (dated by TCRdb to about 2021). The treatment or condition label on this specimen signifies: roughly 18 received Ad26.COV2.S at low or high dose, single or two shots; about 5 received placebo; per-sample allocation not given. For vaccine and placebo recipients, repertoires were sequenced using samples collected on day 63 after the first injection. Library prep was done by the immunoSEQ multiplex PCR assay. The clones in this table, taken by TCRdb from immuneACCESS, are in-frame only. Not every clone is retained; where verified, under half of the shortfall comes from an unresolved V gene, and the cause of the rest is unknown. This sample gives around 450,000 clones in total; around nine tenths of them show up just once. Approximately 12% of the sample is in the top ten clones.

The sample here was peripheral blood, taken in a trial of Ad26.COV2.S vaccine versus placebo. The receptor set was obtained from a person aged 18-65 years who received the Ad26.COV2.S COVID-19 vaccine or a placebo.

The J gene is TRBJ2-2, the V gene TRBV11-3, with 8 bases identical to TRBD2. Germline assignment: CDR1 SGHNT and CDR2 YENEEA. V gave up 1 base and J gave up 1 base; unmatched junction bases: 5. The CDR3 has 17 amino acids. The CDR3 sequence is CASSLAGRAENTGELFF. DNA of the CDR3: TGTGCCAGCAGCTTAGCCGGGAGGGCGGAGAACACCGGGGAGCTGTTTTTT.

This chain joins TRBV30 and TRBJ2-6; D is unresolved. From germline, CDR1 is GTSNPN and CDR2 SVGIG (reference sequence). The CDR3 length is 16 residues. Trimming pared 4 bases from V and 2 bases from J, leaving 15 bases between. DNA of the CDR3: TGTGCCTGGATCCACCTCGGAAGGCCTGGGGCCAACGTCCTGACTTTC. Its translation: CAWIHLGRPGANVLTF.

The chain carries TRBV28 and TRBJ1-2, with 10 nucleotides matching TRBD1. The CDR3 consists of 13 residues. V shed 5 bases and J 8 bases; nucleotides not matched to a gene: 5. Germline V gene sequence: CDR1 MDHEN, CDR2 SYDVKM. The CDR3 sequence is CASSPGTGVGYTF. DNA for the CDR3: TGTGCCAGCAGTCCCGGGACAGGGGTGGGCTACACCTTC.